These 11 T cell receptor beta chains were all obtained from the same sample, sequenced in a study of blood T cell repertoires in COVID-19. Produced via immunoSEQ multiplex PCR; TCRdb's table is partial and in-frame only. The sample lists roughly 110,000 clones, about 89% seen once, with 4.9% in the top ten. Material for sequencing was peripheral blood. These receptors were taken from a man aged 35-49 years with active or convalescent COVID-19.

This clone has just one count. The chain carries TRBV28 and TRBJ1-5; 7 bases match TRBD1. Germline assignment: CDR1 MDHEN and CDR2 SYDVKM. V shed 6 bases, J shed 4 bases, and the junction held 9 bases outside the gene matches. The length of the CDR3 is 15 residues. The CDR3 protein is CASRSEDRRNQPQHF. The CDR3 DNA reads TGTGCCAGCAGGTCAGAGGACAGGAGAAATCAGCCCCAGCATTTT.

In its sample, this clone was seen once. The chain links TRBV5-1 to TRBJ2-7; 12 bases match TRBD2. Germline values: CDR1 SGHRS, CDR2 YFSETQ. V was pared by 4 bases and J by 3 bases, with 8 bases of the junction left unmatched. The CDR3 contains 16 residues. CDR3 nucleotide sequence: TGCGCCAGCAGCGCTCTGGGGACTAGCGGGTACTACGAGCAGTACTTC. It encodes CASSALGTSGYYEQYF.

CDR3: CATSERQYSNEQFF. DNA of the CDR3: TGTGCCACTTCAGAGAGACAGTATTCCAATGAGCAGTTCTTC. V usage is TRBV24-1 and J usage is TRBJ2-1, with D possibly being TRBD1 (5 bases). Germline V gives CDR1 KGHDR, CDR2 SFDVKD. The V end lost 10 bases, the J end lost 6 bases, and 18 bases lay between the germline ends. This CDR3 is 14 amino acids long.

This clone was recorded once. This chain uses TRBV30 with TRBJ2-1, with 8 bases fitting TRBD2. V trimming: 5 bases; J trimming: 7 bases; junction bases outside the gene matches: 7. CDR3 length: 13 amino acids. CDR1 and CDR2 (germline): GTSNPN, SVGIG (reference sequence). CDR3 region: CAWGLAGANEQFF. The DNA of the CDR3 is TGTGCCTGGGGACTAGCAGGGGCTAATGAGCAGTTCTTC.

This chain uses TRBV5-6 with TRBJ2-1; possible D gene TRBD2, 6 bases. Germline CDR1 reads SGHDT; CDR2 reads YYEEEE. This CDR3 has 16 residues. With 4 bases removed from V and 7 bases from J, the gap between germline ends came to 21 bases. CDR3 residues: CASSPLSSGGENEQFF. The CDR3, as DNA: TGTGCCAGCAGCCCCCTAAGTAGCGGCGGCGAAAATGAGCAGTTCTTC.

This clone was found a few times. The chain combines TRBV3-1 (or the pseudogene TRBV3-2) with TRBJ2-7; perhaps TRBD1 as D (6 bases). The germline V gene encodes CDR1 LGHDT and CDR2 YNNKEL (reference sequence). Trimming removed 1 base at V and 3 bases at J, with 10 bases between. This CDR3 contains 14 residues. The chain's CDR3 is CASSQVGQIYEQYF. Written as DNA, the CDR3 is TGTGCCAGCAGCCAAGTTGGACAGATCTACGAGCAGTACTTC.

The J gene is TRBJ1-1, the V gene TRBV3-1 (or the pseudogene TRBV3-2), with D possibly TRBD1 on 5 matching bases. Germline assignment: CDR1 LGHDT and CDR2 YNNKEL (reference sequence). This CDR3 comprises 11 residues. V shed 7 bases and J shed 8 bases, with 11 bases lying between them. CDR3: CASIERGEAFF. CDR3 nucleotide sequence: TGTGCCAGCATCGAACGGGGGGAAGCTTTCTTT.

The chain recombines TRBV19 with TRBJ2-7; 10 nucleotides align to TRBD1. The ends lost 6 bases at V and 4 bases at J; junction bases unmatched: 9. The germline gives CDR1 LNHDA, CDR2 SQIVND (reference sequence). CDR3 length: 15 residues. The CDR3 DNA reads TGTGCCAGTAGAACCGCGACAGGGGGCGATTACGAGCAGTACTTC. Encoded protein: CASRTATGGDYEQYF.

This chain joins TRBV15 and TRBJ1-1, with D possibly TRBD1 on 5 matching bases. V was shortened by 5 bases and J by 6 bases, with 22 bases between the two germline ends. The CDR3 consists of 16 residues. Germline CDR1 and CDR2: LNHNV and YYDKDF (reference sequence). The CDR3 loop reads CATSFSTGLEGAEAFF. CDR3 DNA sequence: TGTGCCACCAGCTTTTCGACTGGCCTCGAAGGGGCTGAAGCTTTCTTT.

This clone was counted once. V is TRBV18 and J is TRBJ1-1, with TRBD1 matching 7 bases. CDR1 and CDR2 (germline): KGHSH, LQKENI. The ends lost 4 bases at V and 4 bases at J; junction bases unmatched: 3. The CDR3 length is 13 residues. CDR3 loop: CASSLTGVTEAFF. The DNA for the CDR3 is TGTGCCAGCTCACTAACAGGGGTCACTGAAGCTTTCTTT.

The genes are TRBV6-5 and TRBJ1-1; D not resolved. The CDR3 consists of 13 residues. The V and J ends lost 5 bases and 0 bases respectively, with 7 bases between them. Germline-derived CDR1 and CDR2 are MNHEY and SVGAGI. CDR3 loop: CASSTPVNTEAFF. CDR3 nucleotide sequence: TGTGCCAGCAGTACGCCGGTGAACACTGAAGCTTTCTTT.